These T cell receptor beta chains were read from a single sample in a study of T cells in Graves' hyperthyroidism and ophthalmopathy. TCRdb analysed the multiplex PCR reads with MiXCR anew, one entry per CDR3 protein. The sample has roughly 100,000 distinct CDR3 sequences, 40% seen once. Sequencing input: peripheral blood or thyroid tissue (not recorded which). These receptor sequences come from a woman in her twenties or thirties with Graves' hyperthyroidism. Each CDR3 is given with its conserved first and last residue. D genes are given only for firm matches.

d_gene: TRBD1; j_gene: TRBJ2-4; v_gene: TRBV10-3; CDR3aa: CASSGTGGENIQYF
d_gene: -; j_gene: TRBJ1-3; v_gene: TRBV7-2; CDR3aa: CASSLGYGNTIYF
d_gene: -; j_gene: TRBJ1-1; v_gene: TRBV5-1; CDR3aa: CASSLEGGGLAFF
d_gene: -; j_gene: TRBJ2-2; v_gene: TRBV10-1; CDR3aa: CASSTQRNTGELSF
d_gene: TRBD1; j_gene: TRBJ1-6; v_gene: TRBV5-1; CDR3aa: CASSPQGPPSQWSPLHF
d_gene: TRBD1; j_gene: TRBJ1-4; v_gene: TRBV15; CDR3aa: CASSSSGTGKEKLFF
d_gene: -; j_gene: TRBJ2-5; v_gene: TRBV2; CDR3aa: CASSEGWGAGNQPQYF
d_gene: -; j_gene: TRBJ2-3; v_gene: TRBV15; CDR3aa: CATLGDTQYF
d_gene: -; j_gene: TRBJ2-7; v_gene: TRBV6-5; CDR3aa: CASSYNLGYEQYF
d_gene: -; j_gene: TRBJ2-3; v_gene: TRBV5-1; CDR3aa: CASSLGHVADTQYF
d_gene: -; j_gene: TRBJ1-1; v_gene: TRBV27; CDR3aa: CASSLKGHPTEAFF
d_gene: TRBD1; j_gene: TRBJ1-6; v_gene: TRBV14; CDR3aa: CASSQEDRGSPLHF
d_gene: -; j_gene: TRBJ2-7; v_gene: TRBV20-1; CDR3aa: CSARDSSYEQYF
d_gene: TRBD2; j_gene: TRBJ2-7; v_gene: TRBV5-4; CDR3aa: CASSPTSGSGYEQYF
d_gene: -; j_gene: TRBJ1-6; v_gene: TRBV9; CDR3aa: CASSRGRINSPLHF
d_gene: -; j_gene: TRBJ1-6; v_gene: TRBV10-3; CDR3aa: CAIVGGTNSPLHF
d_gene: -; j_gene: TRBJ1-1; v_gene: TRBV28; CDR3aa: CASSFGRTYTEAFF
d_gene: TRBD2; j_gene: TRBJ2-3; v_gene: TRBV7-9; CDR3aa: CASSHLLPAGTTEYTQYF
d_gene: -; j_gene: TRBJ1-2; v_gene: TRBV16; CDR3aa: CASSQSRQSRGYTF
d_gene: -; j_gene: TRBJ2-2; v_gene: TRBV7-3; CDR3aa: CASSRGPAVNGELFF
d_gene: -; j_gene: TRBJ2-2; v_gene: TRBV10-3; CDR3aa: CAIRAGQLLTGELFF
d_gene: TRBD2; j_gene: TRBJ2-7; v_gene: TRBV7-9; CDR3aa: CASSSLAGGPGEQYF
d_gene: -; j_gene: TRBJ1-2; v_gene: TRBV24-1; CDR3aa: CATSESDSSGYGYTF
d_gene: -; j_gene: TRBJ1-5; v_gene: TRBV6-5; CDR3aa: CASRFRGPNQPQHF
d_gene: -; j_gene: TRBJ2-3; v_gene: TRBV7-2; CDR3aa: CASTLLGETDTQYF
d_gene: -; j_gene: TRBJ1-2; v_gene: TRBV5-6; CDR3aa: CASSLVGRAIYGYTF
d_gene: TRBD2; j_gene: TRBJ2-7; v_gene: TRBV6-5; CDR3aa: CASSTGTSGIEQYF
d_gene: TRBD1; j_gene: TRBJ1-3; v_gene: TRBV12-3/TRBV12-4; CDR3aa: CASSPVDRATGNTIYF
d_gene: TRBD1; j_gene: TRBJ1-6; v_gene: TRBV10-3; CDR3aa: CAISIGQGRSPLHF
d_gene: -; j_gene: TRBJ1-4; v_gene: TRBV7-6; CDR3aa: CASSSQGSLYEKLFF
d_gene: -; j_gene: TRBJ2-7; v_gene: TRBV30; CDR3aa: CAWIRGGGNEQYF
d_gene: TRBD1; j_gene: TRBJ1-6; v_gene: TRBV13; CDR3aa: CASTSDRDNSPLHF
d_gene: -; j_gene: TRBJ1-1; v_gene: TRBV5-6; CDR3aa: CASSLPGLGEAFF
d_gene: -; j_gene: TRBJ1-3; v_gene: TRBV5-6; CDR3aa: CASSPLGARGNTIYF
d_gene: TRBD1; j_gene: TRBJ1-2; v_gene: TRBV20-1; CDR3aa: CSARQTGIAYGYTF
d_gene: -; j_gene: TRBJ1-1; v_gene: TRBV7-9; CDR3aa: CASSLGGGGHTEAFF
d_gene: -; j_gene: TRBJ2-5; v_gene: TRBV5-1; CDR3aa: CASREEEPQYF